These 9 T cell receptor beta chains were sequenced from one sample in a study of T-cell reconstitution after alpha-beta-depleted transplantation in children. Unique molecular identifiers featured in how the TCRbeta library was prepared. TCRdb passed the PCR reads through MiXCR, listing each CDR3 protein once. The profile shows roughly 500,000 distinct CDR3 sequences, under 12% of them singletons. This specimen consisted of PBMCs, obtained before TCRalphabeta/CD19-depleted stem cell transplant. All receptors derive from a child aged 2-15 years with inherited bone marrow failure, due to receive a stem cell transplant.

There are many counts of this clonotype. The V gene is TRBV24-1, the J gene TRBJ2-1; possible D gene TRBD2, 6 bases. The CDR3 spans 16 residues. Deletions cut 4 bases from V and 7 bases from J, with 19 bases between. Germline V gene data show CDR1 as KGHDR and CDR2 as SFDVKD. CDR3 DNA: TGTGCCACCAGTGAGCTTAGCGGAGGGGCGGCGAATGAGCAGTTCTTC. Protein sequence: CATSELSGGAANEQFF.

This clonotype was observed many times. This chain uses TRBV4-2 with TRBJ2-3; D possibly uses TRBD1 or TRBD2 (5 bases each). Trimming shortened V by 4 bases and J by 6 bases, and 14 bases separated the two germline ends. The germline gives CDR1 LGHNA, CDR2 YNFKEQ. This CDR3 spans 14 amino acids. CDR3 amino acids: CASSPPGPADTQYF. CDR3 in DNA: TGTGCCAGCAGCCCCCCGGGACCGGCGGATACGCAGTATTTT.

This clonotype was detected many times. The V call is TRBV7-9, the J call TRBJ2-5, with TRBD2 as a possible D gene (5 bases). The V gene lost 1 base and the J gene lost 5 bases, with 14 bases spanning the gap. The CDR3 length is 15 residues. CDR1 SEHNR and CDR2 FQNEAQ come from the germline V gene (reference sequence). The CDR3 region is CASSLVKPGEETQYF. CDR3 sequence (DNA): TGTGCCAGCAGCTTAGTAAAGCCCGGGGAGGAGACCCAGTACTTC. The whole variable domain, remainder taken from reference TRBV7-9 and TRBJ2-5, is DTGVSQNPRHKITKRGQNVTFRCDPISEHNRLYWYRQTLGQGPEFLTYFQNEAQLEKSRLLSDRFSAERPKGSFSTLEIQRTEQGDSAMYLCASSLVKPGEETQYFGPGTRLLVL.

In its sample, this clonotype was seen many times. The CDR3: CASSERVVNQPQHF. In DNA form, the CDR3 reads TGCGCCAGCAGTGAGAGGGTAGTCAATCAGCCCCAGCATTTT. The V and J genes are TRBV10-2 and TRBJ1-5; D not resolved. Germline V lookup: CDR1 WSHSY, CDR2 SAAADI. V dropped 2 bases and J dropped 3 bases, with 8 bases sitting between them. CDR3 length: 14 amino acids.

This clonotype was found many times. The CDR3 DNA reads TGCGCCAGCAAACTAGTATCCGGGGCCAACGTCCTGACTTTC. Amino acid sequence: CASKLVSGANVLTF. The V and J genes are TRBV5-1 and TRBJ2-6; weak D call: TRBD2 (5 bases). The germline V gene encodes CDR1 SGHRS and CDR2 YFSETQ. CDR3 length equals 14 residues. Trimming removed 6 bases from V and 4 bases from J, with 11 bases in between.

This clonotype was seen many times. The rearrangement uses TRBV18 and TRBJ2-5; D is possibly TRBD1 (6 bases). V lost 3 bases, J lost 1 base, and 12 bases lay in between. Germline lookup yields CDR1 KGHSH and CDR2 LQKENI. The CDR3 sequence is 15 residues long. CDR3 in DNA: TGTGCCAGCTCACCGCTGACAGGACTCCAAGAGACCCAGTACTTC. Its translation: CASSPLTGLQETQYF. The full variable domain, rest sourced from reference TRBV18 and TRBJ2-5, is NAGVMQNPRHLVRRRGQEARLRCSPMKGHSHVYWYRQLPEEGLKFMVYLQKENIIDESGMPKERFSAEFPKEGPSILRIQQVVRGDSAAYFCASSPLTGLQETQYFGPGTRLLVL.

At least ten counts were recorded for this clonotype. The chain employs TRBV28 and TRBJ1-4; no clear D. The V end lost 6 bases, the J end lost 4 bases, and 15 bases lay between the germline ends. The germline gives CDR1 MDHEN, CDR2 SYDVKM. The CDR3 loop spans 15 amino acids. DNA of the CDR3: TGTGCCAGCAGGGCGGTGAGGCGAGATAATGAAAAACTGTTTTTT. Its protein product is CASRAVRRDNEKLFF.

This clonotype was seen repeatedly, ten times or more. The CDR3 sequence: CASSLLKTSGEGNEQFF. In nucleotides, the CDR3 is TGTGCCAGCAGCTTACTGAAGACTAGCGGGGAGGGGAATGAGCAGTTCTTC. The chain recombines TRBV5-6 with TRBJ2-1; TRBD2 agrees at 11 bases. CDR3 length equals 17 residues. Looked up from germline, CDR1 is SGHDT and CDR2 is YYEEEE. The J segment lost 7 bases and the V segment lost 2 bases, leaving 11 bases of the junction unmatched.

This clonotype was detected many times. The chain joins TRBV7-9 to TRBJ2-1, with 9 bases fitting TRBD2. V dropped 4 bases and J dropped 3; count of bases not matched to a gene: 10. Germline loops: CDR1 SEHNR, CDR2 FQNEAQ (reference sequence). The CDR3 runs to 17 residues. Here the CDR3 DNA reads TGTGCCAGCAGCTCGAGTGGCGGGAGGGTGTACTACAATGAGCAGTTCTTC. Amino acid sequence: CASSSSGGRVYYNEQFF.